Listed below are T cell receptor beta chains from one sample, sequenced in a study of vaccination and CD4 T cells after COVID-19. Each CDR3 protein is one row after TCRdb ran MiXCR on the PCR reads. The sample has more than 12,000 distinct CDR3 sequences; around 46% are singletons. These receptors have no identified antigens. The source material was CD4+ T cells from blood, cultured in vitro. These receptors originate from a human donor who had recovered from COVID-19. The conserved cysteine and the conserved F or W are not part of the CDR3 here.

15 TRBJ2-6 TRBV4-3 ASSQESGASGANVLT
14 TRBJ2-5 TRBV19 ASSGGLVFAGETQY
12 TRBJ1-1 TRBV7-2 ASSLGGGTGEAF
14 TRBJ1-2 TRBV9 ASSGTYRDANYGYT
13 TRBJ2-2 TRBV19 ASSIDDTNTGELF
12 TRBJ1-5 TRBV21-1 ASSKASGNQPQH
11 TRBJ2-3 TRBV18 ASVRSGTDTQY
11 TRBJ2-7 TRBV7-2 ASSSFGGYEQY
13 TRBJ1-2 TRBV24-1 APRRTGYRDYGYT
9 TRBJ2-3 TRBV29-1 SVVRTATQY
14 TRBJ1-3 TRBV20-1 SARDNGGIMGSTIY
14 TRBJ2-7 TRBV6-5 ASSYFSLQNTYEQY
10 TRBJ1-6 TRBV21-1 ASSRTDSPLH
14 TRBJ2-1 TRBV4-2 ASSHADRGQRGEQF
13 TRBJ2-5 TRBV12-3/TRBV12-4 ASSLSRGGVETQY
12 TRBJ2-2 TRBV19 ASSIQEWNGELF
14 TRBJ2-1 TRBV4-2 ASSQEDRGVNNEQF
13 TRBJ2-2 TRBV19 ASSMTGGNTGELF
12 TRBJ1-2 TRBV20-1 SARTGPKTSGYT
14 TRBJ2-2 TRBV24-1 ATSDLARESGGELF
13 TRBJ2-7 TRBV5-4 ASSFATIQGGEQY
14 TRBJ2-2 TRBV6-1 ASTYQLGGIPGELF
11 TRBJ2-5 TRBV2 ASSAGGEETQY
10 TRBJ2-7 TRBV25-1 ASSKGNYEQY
13 TRBJ2-3 TRBV11-3 ASSPGGVEGDTQY
12 TRBJ2-1 TRBV15 ATSRALGGYQQF
14 TRBJ2-2 TRBV24-1 ATLATGAQNTGELF
12 TRBJ1-3 TRBV5-1 ASKPDGAGNTIY
13 TRBJ2-7 TRBV20-1 SGSGLAGGGYEQY
14 TRBJ2-7 TRBV19 ASSIAAPGGSNEQY
11 TRBJ2-3 TRBV19 ASSTILGNTQY
16 TRBJ2-5 TRBV7-3 ASSLIGTSGGAKETQY
12 TRBJ1-2 TRBV28 ASSLLRDNYGYT
15 TRBJ2-3 TRBV7-9 ASSSHRGRAWTDTQY
12 TRBJ1-3 TRBV18 ASSPGDSGNTIY
14 TRBJ1-1 TRBV27 ASSFRDRGKNTEAF
14 TRBJ1-2 TRBV4-2 ASSQDLVQANYGYT
14 TRBJ1-1 TRBV5-1 ASSPGVGNQNTEAF
16 TRBJ2-3 TRBV6-2/TRBV6-3 ASSHTTFSGSNTDTQY
11 TRBJ2-7 TRBV20-1 SYQVPGLYEQY